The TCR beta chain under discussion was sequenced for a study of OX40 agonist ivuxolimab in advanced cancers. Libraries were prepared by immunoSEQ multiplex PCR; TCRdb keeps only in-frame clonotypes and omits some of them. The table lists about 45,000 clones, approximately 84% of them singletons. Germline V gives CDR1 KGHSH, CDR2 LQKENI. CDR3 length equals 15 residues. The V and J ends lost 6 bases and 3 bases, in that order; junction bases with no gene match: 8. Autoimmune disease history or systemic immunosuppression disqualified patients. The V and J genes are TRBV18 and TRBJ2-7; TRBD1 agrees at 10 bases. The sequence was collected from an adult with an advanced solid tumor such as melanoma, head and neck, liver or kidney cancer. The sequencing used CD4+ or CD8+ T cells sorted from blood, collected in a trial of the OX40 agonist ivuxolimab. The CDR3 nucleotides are TGTGCCAGCTCCCCCGGGACAGGGGTCTTCTACGAGCAGTACTTC. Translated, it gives CASSPGTGVFYEQYF.